This T cell receptor (beta chain) stems from a study of blood T cell repertoires in COVID-19. The wider study: COVID-19 samples collected from the United States, Italy and Spain covered acute and convalescent phases. PBMCs, B-cell-depleted T cells, or T cells were the source of the cDNA or gDNA that made up the material.

The Seattle site enrolled patients during active infection and followed them longitudinally. The CDR3 is 13 residues long. The V gene lost 5 bases and the J gene lost 7 bases, with 14 bases spanning the gap. In germline, CDR1 is SEHNR, CDR2 FQNEAQ (reference sequence). Per the original data handling: Scientists estimated how many nucleated cells there were by amplifying reference gene primers. TCRdb keeps only in-frame clones here, not all; method: immunoSEQ multiplex PCR. That table gives V, J and clone size, and the DNA gave D and trimming. The sample records hundreds of thousands of clones, 70% to 90% being singletons.

Sequenced sample: peripheral blood. The sequence was obtained from a man between 18 and 35 years old with COVID-19, enrolled during active disease. The chain combines TRBV7-9 with TRBJ1-2, with D unclear. CDR3 nucleotide sequence: TGTGCCAGCAGCCCCTCGGGTGAGGGTGGCTACACCTTC. It is translated as CASSPSGEGGYTF.